Below are 26 T cell receptor beta chains sequenced from a single sample in a study of blood T cell repertoires in COVID-19. Some clones are missing from TCRdb's copy, which holds only in-frame ones; the method was immunoSEQ multiplex PCR. This sample carries more than 350,000 clones, more than 75% of them seen once, and the ten largest clones take about 10%. The sample taken for sequencing was PBMCs or T cells enriched from blood (not recorded which). Every receptor here comes from a woman aged 50 to 65 who had recovered from COVID-19.

This chain joins TRBV5-1 and TRBJ2-5, with 7 positions matching TRBD2. Per germline, CDR1 SGHRS and CDR2 YFSETQ. V was pared by 5 bases and J by 4 bases, with 5 bases of the junction left unmatched. This CDR3 has 13 amino acids. CDR3 amino acids: CASRQGGRETQYF. For the CDR3, the DNA is TGCGCCAGCAGGCAGGGAGGGCGAGAGACCCAGTACTTC.

The CDR3 spells CASSQNYRGRRYYGYTF. The CDR3, as DNA: TGCGCCAGCAGCCAAAATTACAGGGGGCGGAGGTACTATGGCTACACCTTC. The rearrangement joins TRBV4-3 to TRBJ1-2; 9 nucleotides line up with TRBD1. The CDR3 runs 17 residues. The germline V gene has CDR1 LGHNA and CDR2 YSLEER. V lost 2 bases, J lost 3 bases, and 10 bases stayed unmatched.

The chain is built from TRBV19 and TRBJ1-1; D ambiguous. Per the germline V gene, CDR1 is LNHDA and CDR2 is SQIVND (reference sequence). The CDR3 is 15 amino acids. The V end lost 1 base, the J end lost 4 bases, and 13 bases lay between the germline ends. CDR3 DNA: TGTGCCAGTAGTATAGTCAGTGAGGACTCCACTGAAGCTTTCTTT. It specifies CASSIVSEDSTEAFF.

The rearrangement links TRBV12-3 or TRBV12-4 to TRBJ1-2, with D tentatively TRBD1 (6 bases). V was clipped by 6 bases and J by 8 bases, with 13 bases between them. This CDR3 is built from 12 residues. CDR3 nucleotide sequence: TGTGCCAGCAGGGATACAGGGATCGGCTACACCTTC. Amino acids: CASRDTGIGYTF.

This chain links TRBV7-2 with TRBJ2-3, with 12 bases that match TRBD2. Germline CDR1 SGHTA, CDR2 FQGNSA. CDR3 length equals 18 residues. After removal of 5 bases from V and 3 bases from J, the junction contained 12 bases not matched to a gene. Written as DNA, the CDR3 is TGTGCCAGCAGCCTAGGACTAGCGGGGACCTTGTTGACAGATACGCAGTATTTT. Translated, it gives CASSLGLAGTLLTDTQYF.

The rearrangement uses TRBV13 and TRBJ2-4, with TRBD1 matching 9 bases. The V segment lost 1 base and the J segment 7 bases; nucleotides outside the gene matches: 5. Germline CDR1 and CDR2: PRHDT and FYEKMQ (reference sequence). CDR3 length: 15 amino acids. CDR3 nucleotides: TGTGCCAGCAGCTTAGAGGGGACAGGGAATAACATTCAGTACTTC. Protein sequence: CASSLEGTGNNIQYF.

V and J are TRBV12-3 or TRBV12-4 and TRBJ1-1; D may be TRBD1 (6 bases). V dropped 6 bases and J dropped 1 base, with 9 bases sitting between them. The CDR3 runs to 13 residues. The CDR3: CASRMTGNTEAFF. The DNA for the CDR3 is TGTGCCAGCAGGATGACAGGGAACACTGAAGCTTTCTTT.

The chain links TRBV4-1 to TRBJ1-4, with 8 nucleotides matching TRBD1. The germline gives CDR1 MGHRA, CDR2 YSYEKL. The CDR3 runs to 16 residues. V trimming: 3 bases; J trimming: 8 bases; junction bases outside the gene matches: 11. CDR3 in amino acids: CASSHTTGTGAEKLFF. The CDR3 bases are TGCGCCAGCAGCCACACTACCGGGACAGGTGCGGAAAAACTGTTTTTT.

The V gene is TRBV6-2 or TRBV6-3, the J gene TRBJ2-5; the match to TRBD2 covers 9 bases. V lost 2 bases, J lost 4 bases, and 5 bases stayed unmatched. The germline CDR1 and CDR2 sequences are MNHEY and SVGEGT. The CDR3 runs 15 residues. This CDR3 is CASSYPGGGAETQYF. In DNA, the CDR3 is TGTGCCAGCAGTTACCCTGGCGGGGGGGCAGAGACCCAGTACTTC.

The V and J genes are TRBV5-8 and TRBJ1-6; D uncertain. The CDR3 totals 15 residues. Trimming shortened V by 5 bases and J by 10 bases, and 19 bases separated the two germline ends. CDR1 and CDR2 from the germline V gene are SGHTS and YDEGEE. CDR3 residues: CASRSFDQVRSPLHF. CDR3 nucleotides: TGTGCCAGCAGGTCGTTTGACCAGGTCCGCTCACCCCTCCACTTT.

J is TRBJ2-5 and V is TRBV6-5; TRBD1 might be the D (6 bases). V lost 2 bases and J lost 2, with 9 bases in between. Germline V lookup: CDR1 MNHEY, CDR2 SVGAGI. CDR3 size: 14 residues. This CDR3 is CASSYGTTQETQYF. The DNA of the CDR3 is TGTGCCAGCAGTTACGGGACAACACAAGAGACCCAGTACTTC.

The V gene is TRBV5-6, the J gene TRBJ2-7, with 7 bases aligning to TRBD1. The CDR3 is 11 residues long. The junction had 2 bases not matched to a gene; V was cut back by 4 bases and J by 7 bases. Germline lookup yields CDR1 SGHDT and CDR2 YYEEEE. The CDR3 protein is CASSVGQEQYF. CDR3 DNA sequence: TGTGCCAGCAGCGTGGGACAGGAGCAGTACTTC.

The J gene is TRBJ2-5, the V gene TRBV27; TRBD1 is a possible D gene (5 bases). With 4 bases removed from V and 5 bases from J, the gap between germline ends came to 17 bases. The CDR3 runs 15 residues. Germline V CDR1 and CDR2: MNHEY, SMNVEV (reference sequence). As DNA, the CDR3 is TGTGCCAGCAGTTCCAGGGATAGTATTGGGGAGACCCAGTACTTC. Residues: CASSSRDSIGETQYF.

The chain is built from TRBV27 and TRBJ1-2; TRBD1 matches at 7 bases. Germline lookup yields CDR1 MNHEY and CDR2 SMNVEV (reference sequence). Losses at the gene ends were 7 bases for V and 2 bases for J; bases not matched to a gene: 7. This CDR3 contains 14 residues. The CDR3 reads CASNPTGANYGYTF. The CDR3 bases are TGTGCCAGCAACCCTACAGGGGCCAACTATGGCTACACCTTC.

The V and J genes are TRBV7-2 and TRBJ1-5; 8 nucleotides line up with TRBD1. CDR3 length: 15 amino acids. Germline trimming cut 2 bases from V and 4 bases from J; bases unmatched to any gene: 4. Looked up from germline, CDR1 is SGHTA and CDR2 is FQGNSA. CDR3 sequence reads: CASSLQGARNQPQHF. The DNA of the CDR3 is TGTGCCAGCAGCTTACAGGGGGCGAGGAATCAGCCCCAGCATTTT.

The rearrangement links TRBV7-2 to TRBJ1-1, with D hard to call. Germline V gene data show CDR1 as SGHTA and CDR2 as FQGNSA. V lost 2 bases to trimming and J lost 5 bases, with 12 bases between them. The CDR3 sequence is 14 residues long. The CDR3 region is CASSLPGKKTEAFF. Written as DNA, the CDR3 is TGTGCCAGCAGCTTACCCGGGAAGAAGACTGAAGCTTTCTTT.

The chain links TRBV19 to TRBJ1-2; possibly TRBD1 for D (6 bases). Germline-derived CDR1 and CDR2 are LNHDA and SQIVND (reference sequence). The length of the CDR3 is 13 residues. V lost 5 bases, J lost 1 base, and 8 bases lay in between. The CDR3 protein is CASSGGLNYGYTF. CDR3 nucleotides: TGTGCCAGTAGTGGGGGCCTTAACTATGGCTACACCTTC.

The gene calls are TRBV18 and TRBJ2-7, with a tentative D call TRBD2 (7 bases). The CDR3 covers 14 residues. Germline V lookup: CDR1 KGHSH, CDR2 LQKENI. With 6 bases removed from V and 4 bases from J, the gap between germline ends came to 16 bases. CDR3 residues: CASSSEGGSYEQYF. The CDR3 nucleotides read TGTGCCAGCTCCTCGGAGGGGGGGTCTTACGAGCAGTACTTC.

CDR3 in amino acids: CASSAGRDIQYF. The CDR3 nucleotides are TGTGCCAGCAGTGCGGGGCGGGACATTCAGTACTTC. This chain uses TRBV28 with TRBJ2-4; possible D gene TRBD2, 6 bases. The CDR3 has 12 residues. Trimming shortened V by 5 bases and J by 8 bases, and 10 bases separated the two germline ends. Germline V gene lookup returns CDR1 MDHEN and CDR2 SYDVKM.

On this clone: Different DNA sequences within this sample yield the same CDR3. The V gene is TRBV5-1, the J gene TRBJ1-1, with 7 bases aligning to TRBD1. This CDR3 is built from 15 residues. J lost 2 bases, V lost 2 bases, and 6 bases had no gene match. Germline V gives CDR1 SGHRS, CDR2 YFSETQ. The DNA for the CDR3 is TGCGCCAGCAGCTTTGGGGACAGAGAAAACACTGAAGCTTTCTTT. The encoded protein is CASSFGDRENTEAFF.

The chain recombines TRBV11-2 with TRBJ2-1; D perhaps matches TRBD2 (5 bases). V shed 1 base and J shed 0 bases, with 10 bases lying between them. The CDR3 runs 16 residues. CDR1 SGHAT and CDR2 FQNNGV come from the germline V gene. DNA for the CDR3: TGTGCCAGCAGCTTAGCGGGGTTGAGCTCCTACAATGAGCAGTTCTTC. Protein product: CASSLAGLSSYNEQFF. Full variable domain (missing parts from reference TRBV11-2 and TRBJ2-1): EAGVAQSPRYKIIEKRQSVAFWCNPISGHATLYWYQQILGQGPKLLIQFQNNGVVDDSQLPKDRFSAERLKGVDSTLKIQPAKLEDSAVYLCASSLAGLSSYNEQFFGPGTRLTVL.

V gene TRBV9 combines with J gene TRBJ2-3; 7 bases match TRBD1. Germline V gives CDR1 SGDLS, CDR2 YYNGEE. V lost 7 bases and J lost 4; bases outside the gene matches: 9. CDR3 length: 14 amino acids. In DNA, the CDR3 is TGTGCCAGCTCCGAGGGGGCGGGTGCAGATACGCAGTATTTT. This sequence encodes CASSEGAGADTQYF.

This rearrangement joins TRBV5-1 to TRBJ1-2, with D tentatively TRBD1 (6 bases). The ends were cut back, 1 base at V and 5 bases at J, with 12 bases in the middle. CDR1 is SGHRS, CDR2 YFSETQ, per germline. The CDR3 spans 14 residues. The CDR3 sequence: CASSLNGRGYGYTF. The CDR3 DNA follows: TGCGCCAGCAGCTTGAACGGCAGGGGATATGGCTACACCTTC.

The J gene is TRBJ2-3, the V gene TRBV11-3, with D perhaps TRBD2 (7 bases). V was pared by 1 base and J by 3 bases, with 17 bases between. The CDR3 consists of 17 residues. Germline-derived CDR1 and CDR2 are SGHNT and YENEEA. The CDR3 DNA follows: TGTGCCAGCAGCTTAGGACGACAGGCAGCGGGGACAGATACGCAGTATTTT. Its translation is CASSLGRQAAGTDTQYF.

This rearrangement joins TRBV9 to TRBJ2-3, with D tentatively TRBD1 (5 bases). V was trimmed by 4 bases and J by 2 bases, leaving 14 bases between them. This CDR3 comprises 15 residues. CDR1 and CDR2 from the germline V gene are SGDLS and YYNGEE. In nucleotides, the CDR3 is TGTGCCAGCAGCCCCCAGGGTTTCTACACAGATACGCAGTATTTT. Its protein product is CASSPQGFYTDTQYF.

The chain couples TRBV29-1 to TRBJ1-4, with D perhaps matching TRBD1 (6 bases). The CDR3 runs to 14 residues. V lost 6 bases and J lost 0, with 11 bases in between. Looked up from germline, CDR1 is SQVTM and CDR2 is ANQGSEA. Written as DNA, the CDR3 is TGCAGCGTAAAGACAGGTTCAACTAATGAAAAACTGTTTTTT. Amino acid sequence: CSVKTGSTNEKLFF.